This TCR beta chain emerged from a study of T cell changes during pregnancy in multiple sclerosis. Germline V CDR1 and CDR2: SGHRS, YFSETQ. There are 15 residues in the CDR3. V was clipped by 4 bases and J by 0 bases, with 12 bases between them. Clones were sequenced by immunoSEQ multiplex PCR, and TCRdb holds only the in-frame ones, with some missing. This table holds 95,000 to 150,000 clones, roughly 92% found once. The V call is TRBV5-1, the J call TRBJ2-3, with a weak D call TRBD2 (6 bases). The source was peripheral blood, collected before pregnancy. The origin of this receptor is a female donor with multiple sclerosis, enrolled in a pregnancy study. The CDR3 region is CASSPAGSSTDTQYF. The CDR3 DNA sequence: TGCGCCAGCAGCCCGGCGGGGTCTAGCACAGATACGCAGTATTTT.